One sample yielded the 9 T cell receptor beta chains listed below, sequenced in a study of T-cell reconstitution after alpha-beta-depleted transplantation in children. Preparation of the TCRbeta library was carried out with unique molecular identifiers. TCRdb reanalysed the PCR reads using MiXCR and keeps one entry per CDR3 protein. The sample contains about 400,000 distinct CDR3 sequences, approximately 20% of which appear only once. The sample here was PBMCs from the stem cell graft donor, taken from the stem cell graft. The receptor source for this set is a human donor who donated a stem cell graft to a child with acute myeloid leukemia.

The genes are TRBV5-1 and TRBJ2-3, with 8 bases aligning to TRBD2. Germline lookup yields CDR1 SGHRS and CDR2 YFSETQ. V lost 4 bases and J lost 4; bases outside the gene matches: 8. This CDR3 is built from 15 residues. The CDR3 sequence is CASSPPTGGADTQYF. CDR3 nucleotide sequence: TGCGCCAGCAGCCCCCCAACGGGAGGGGCAGATACGCAGTATTTT.

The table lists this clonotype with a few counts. CDR3 DNA: TGCAGTGCTGCGCGAAACTACGAGCAGTACTTC. It specifies CSAARNYEQYF. The chain is built from TRBV20-1 and TRBJ2-7; the D is unclear. Trimming pared 5 bases from V and 3 bases from J, leaving 8 bases between. From germline, CDR1 is DFQATT and CDR2 SNEGSKA (reference sequence). The CDR3 contains 11 residues.

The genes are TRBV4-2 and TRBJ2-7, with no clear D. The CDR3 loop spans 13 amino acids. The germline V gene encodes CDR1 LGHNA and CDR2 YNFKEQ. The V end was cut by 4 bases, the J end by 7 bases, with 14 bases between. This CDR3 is CASSLELLFEQYF. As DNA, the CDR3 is TGTGCCAGCAGCCTGGAGTTGCTCTTTGAGCAGTACTTC.

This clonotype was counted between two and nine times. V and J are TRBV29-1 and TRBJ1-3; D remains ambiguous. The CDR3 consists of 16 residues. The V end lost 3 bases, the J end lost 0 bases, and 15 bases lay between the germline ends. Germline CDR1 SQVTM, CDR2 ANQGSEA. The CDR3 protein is CSVDDFHGSSGNTIYF. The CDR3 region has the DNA TGCAGCGTTGATGACTTCCACGGGAGCTCTGGAAACACCATATATTTT.

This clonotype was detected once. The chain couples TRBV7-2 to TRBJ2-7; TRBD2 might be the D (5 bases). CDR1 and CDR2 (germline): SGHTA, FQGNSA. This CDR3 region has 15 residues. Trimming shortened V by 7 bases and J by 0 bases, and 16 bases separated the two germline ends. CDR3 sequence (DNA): TGTGCCAGCACCTTTAGCGATTCCCCCTCCTACGAGCAGTACTTC. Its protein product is CASTFSDSPSYEQYF.

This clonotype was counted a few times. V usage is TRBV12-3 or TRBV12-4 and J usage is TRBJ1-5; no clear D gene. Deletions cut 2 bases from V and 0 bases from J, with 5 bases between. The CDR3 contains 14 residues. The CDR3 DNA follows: TGTGCCAGCAGTTTATGGGGTAGCAATCAGCCCCAGCATTTT. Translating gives CASSLWGSNQPQHF.

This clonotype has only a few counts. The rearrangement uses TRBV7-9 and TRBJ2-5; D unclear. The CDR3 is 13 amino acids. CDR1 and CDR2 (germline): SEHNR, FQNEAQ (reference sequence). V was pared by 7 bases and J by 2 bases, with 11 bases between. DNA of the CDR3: TGTGCCAGCACGGGCATCTTTCAAGAGACCCAGTACTTC. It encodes CASTGIFQETQYF.

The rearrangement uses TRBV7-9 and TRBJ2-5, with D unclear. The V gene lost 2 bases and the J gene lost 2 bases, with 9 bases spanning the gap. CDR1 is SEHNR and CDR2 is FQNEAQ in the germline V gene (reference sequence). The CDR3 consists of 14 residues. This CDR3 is CASSLSLSQETQYF. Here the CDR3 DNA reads TGTGCCAGCAGCTTATCGCTGTCTCAAGAGACCCAGTACTTC.

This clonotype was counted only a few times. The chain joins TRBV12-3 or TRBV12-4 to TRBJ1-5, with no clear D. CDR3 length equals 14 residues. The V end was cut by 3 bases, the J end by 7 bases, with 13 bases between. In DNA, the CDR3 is TGTGCCAGCAGTTTGGGTCCGACTCGGCAGCCCCAGCATTTT. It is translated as CASSLGPTRQPQHF.